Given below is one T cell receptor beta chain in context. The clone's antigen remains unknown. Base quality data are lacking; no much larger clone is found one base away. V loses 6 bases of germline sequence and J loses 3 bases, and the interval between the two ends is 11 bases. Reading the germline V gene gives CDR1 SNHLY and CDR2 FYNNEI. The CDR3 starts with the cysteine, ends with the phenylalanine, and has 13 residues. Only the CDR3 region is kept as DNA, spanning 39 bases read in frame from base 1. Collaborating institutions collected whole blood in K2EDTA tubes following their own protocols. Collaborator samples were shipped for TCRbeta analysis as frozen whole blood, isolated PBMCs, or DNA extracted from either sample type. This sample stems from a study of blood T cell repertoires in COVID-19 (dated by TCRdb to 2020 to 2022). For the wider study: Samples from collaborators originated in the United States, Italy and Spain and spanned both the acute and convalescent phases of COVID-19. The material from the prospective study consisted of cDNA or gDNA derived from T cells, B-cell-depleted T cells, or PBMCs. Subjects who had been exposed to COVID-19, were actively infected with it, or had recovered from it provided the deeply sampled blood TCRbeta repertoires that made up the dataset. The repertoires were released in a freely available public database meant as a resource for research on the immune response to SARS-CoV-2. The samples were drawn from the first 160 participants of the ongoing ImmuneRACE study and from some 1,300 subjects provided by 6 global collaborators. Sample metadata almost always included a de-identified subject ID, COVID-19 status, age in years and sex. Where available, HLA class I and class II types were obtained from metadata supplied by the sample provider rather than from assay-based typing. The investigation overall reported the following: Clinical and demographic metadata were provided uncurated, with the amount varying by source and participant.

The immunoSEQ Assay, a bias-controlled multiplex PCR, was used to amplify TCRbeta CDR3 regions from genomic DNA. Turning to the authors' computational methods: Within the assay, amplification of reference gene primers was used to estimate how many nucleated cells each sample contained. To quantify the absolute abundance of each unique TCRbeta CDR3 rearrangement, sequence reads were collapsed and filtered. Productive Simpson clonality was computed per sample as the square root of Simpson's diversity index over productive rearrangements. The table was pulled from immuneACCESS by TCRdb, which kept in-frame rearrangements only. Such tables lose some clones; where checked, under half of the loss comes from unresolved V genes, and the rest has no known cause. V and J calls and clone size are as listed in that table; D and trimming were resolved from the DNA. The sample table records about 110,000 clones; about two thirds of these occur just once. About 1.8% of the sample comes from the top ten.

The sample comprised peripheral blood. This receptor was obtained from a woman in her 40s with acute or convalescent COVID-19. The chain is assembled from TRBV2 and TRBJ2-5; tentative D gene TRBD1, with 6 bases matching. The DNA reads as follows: TGTGCCAGCAGGTGGCGACAGGAAGAGACCCAGTACTTC. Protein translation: CASRWRQEETQYF.